This T cell receptor beta chain was documented in a study of T cell responses to AZD1222 COVID-19 vaccine. Across the study: Investigators merged groups given second doses at roughly 4 or roughly 12 weeks. Study-level points and caveats: Among AZD1222 vaccinees, only 6 or 7 were seropositive at baseline. Donors were largely white British and mainly female; clonal diversity was possibly underestimated.

TCRdb's table, derived via immunoSEQ multiplex PCR, lists solely in-frame clones and lacks some. Here the sample spans about 110,000 clones, 89% being singletons. Concerning this clone: What it binds is not known.

V was pared by 5 bases and J by 4 bases, with 12 bases between. This CDR3 has 14 residues. Looked up from germline, CDR1 is LGHNT and CDR2 is FRNRAP. This clonotype was obtained from an adult in good health. The rearrangement uses TRBV12-5 and TRBJ2-1; D gene unclear. This sample comprised peripheral blood, obtained on day 0 of AZD1222 vaccination. The chain's CDR3 is CASGRPLGYNEQFF. The CDR3 coding sequence is TGTGCTAGTGGTCGACCTCTGGGTTACAATGAGCAGTTCTTC. Full variable domain (rest looked up from reference TRBV12-5 and TRBJ2-1): DARVTQTPRHKVTEMGQEVTMRCQPILGHNTVFWYRQTMMQGLELLAYFRNRAPLDDSGMPKDRFSAEMPDATLATLKIQPSEPRDSAVYFCASGRPLGYNEQFFGPGTRLTVL.